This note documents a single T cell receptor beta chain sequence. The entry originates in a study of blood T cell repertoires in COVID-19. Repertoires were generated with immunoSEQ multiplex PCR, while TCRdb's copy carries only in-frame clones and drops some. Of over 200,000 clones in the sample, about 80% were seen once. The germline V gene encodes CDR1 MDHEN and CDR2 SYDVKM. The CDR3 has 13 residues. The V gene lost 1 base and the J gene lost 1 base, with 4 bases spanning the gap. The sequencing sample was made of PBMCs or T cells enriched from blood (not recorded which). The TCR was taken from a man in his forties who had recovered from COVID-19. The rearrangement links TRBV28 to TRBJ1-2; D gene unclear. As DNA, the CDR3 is TGTGCCAGCAGTTTATCCCGTAACTATGGCTACACCTTC. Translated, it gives CASSLSRNYGYTF.